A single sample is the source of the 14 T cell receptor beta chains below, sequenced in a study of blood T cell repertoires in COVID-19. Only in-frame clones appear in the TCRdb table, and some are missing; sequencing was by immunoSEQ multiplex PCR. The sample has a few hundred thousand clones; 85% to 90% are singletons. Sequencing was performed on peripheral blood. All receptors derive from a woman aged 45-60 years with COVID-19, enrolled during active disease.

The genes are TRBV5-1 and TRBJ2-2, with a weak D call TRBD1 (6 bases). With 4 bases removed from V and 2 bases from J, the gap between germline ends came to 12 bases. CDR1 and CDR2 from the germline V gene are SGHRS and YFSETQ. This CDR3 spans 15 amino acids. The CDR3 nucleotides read TGCGCCAGCAGCGTCACAGGGCTTAACACCGGGGAGCTGTTTTTT. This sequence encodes CASSVTGLNTGELFF. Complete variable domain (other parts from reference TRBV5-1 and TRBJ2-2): KAGVTQTPRYLIKTRGQQVTLSCSPISGHRSVSWYQQTPGQGLQFLFEYFSETQRNKGNFPGRFSGRQFSNSRSEMNVSTLELGDSALYLCASSVTGLNTGELFFGEGSRLTVL.

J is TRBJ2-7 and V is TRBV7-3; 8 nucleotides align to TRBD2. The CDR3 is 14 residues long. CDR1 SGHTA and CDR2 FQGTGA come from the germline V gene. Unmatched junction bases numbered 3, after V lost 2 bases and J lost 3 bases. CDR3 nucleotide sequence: TGTGCCAGCAGCTTACAGGGGACTAGCTACGAGCAGTACTTC. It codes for CASSLQGTSYEQYF.

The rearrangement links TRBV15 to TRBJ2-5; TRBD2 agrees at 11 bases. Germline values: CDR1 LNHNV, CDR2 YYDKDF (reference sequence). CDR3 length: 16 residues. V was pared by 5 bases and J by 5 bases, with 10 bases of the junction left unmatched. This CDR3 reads CATSQTTSGSGETQYF. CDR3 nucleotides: TGTGCCACCAGCCAAACAACTAGCGGGAGTGGGGAGACCCAGTACTTC.

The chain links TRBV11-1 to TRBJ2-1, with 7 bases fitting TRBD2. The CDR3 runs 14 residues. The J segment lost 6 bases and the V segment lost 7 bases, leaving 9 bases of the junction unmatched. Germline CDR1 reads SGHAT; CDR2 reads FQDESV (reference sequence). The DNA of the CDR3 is TGTGCCAGCACCGTTGGGCGGGAGTTCAATGAGCAGTTCTTC. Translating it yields CASTVGREFNEQFF. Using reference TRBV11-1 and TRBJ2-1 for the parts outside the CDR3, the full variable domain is EAEVAQSPRYKITEKSQAVAFWCDPISGHATLYWYRQILGQGPELLVQFQDESVVDDSQLPKDRFSAERLKGVDSTLKIQPAELGDSAMYLCASTVGREFNEQFFGPGTRLTVL.

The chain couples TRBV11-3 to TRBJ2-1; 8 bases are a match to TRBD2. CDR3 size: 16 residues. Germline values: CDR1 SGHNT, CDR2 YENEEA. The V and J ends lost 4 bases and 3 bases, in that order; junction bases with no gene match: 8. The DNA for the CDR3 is TGTGCCAGCAGCTCCAGGTTCAGCGGGAGCTACAATGAGCAGTTCTTC. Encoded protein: CASSSRFSGSYNEQFF.

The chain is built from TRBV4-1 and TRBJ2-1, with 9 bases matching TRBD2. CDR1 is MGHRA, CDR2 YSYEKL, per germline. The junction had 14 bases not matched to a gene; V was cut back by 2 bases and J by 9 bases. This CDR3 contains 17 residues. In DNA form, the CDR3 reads TGCGCCAGCAGCCAACCGACGGGACTAGCCCAAGTCCGTGAGCAGTTCTTC. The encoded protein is CASSQPTGLAQVREQFF.

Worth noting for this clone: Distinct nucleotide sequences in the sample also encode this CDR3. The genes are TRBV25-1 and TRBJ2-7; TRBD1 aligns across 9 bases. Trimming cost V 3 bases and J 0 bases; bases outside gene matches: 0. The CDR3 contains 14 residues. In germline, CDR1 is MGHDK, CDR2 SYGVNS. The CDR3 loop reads CASSEGQGSYEQYF. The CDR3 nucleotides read TGTGCCAGCAGTGAGGGACAGGGCTCCTACGAGCAGTACTTC.

In DNA, the CDR3 is TGCGCCAGCAGCTTGGACAGTACTAACTATGGCTACACCTTC. Translating it yields CASSLDSTNYGYTF. The chain combines TRBV5-1 with TRBJ1-2; D is unresolved. The CDR3 sequence is 14 residues long. The germline CDR1 and CDR2 sequences are SGHRS and YFSETQ. V was pared by 0 bases and J by 0 bases, with 6 bases between. The full variable domain, completed using reference TRBV5-1 and TRBJ1-2, is KAGVTQTPRYLIKTRGQQVTLSCSPISGHRSVSWYQQTPGQGLQFLFEYFSETQRNKGNFPGRFSGRQFSNSRSEMNVSTLELGDSALYLCASSLDSTNYGYTFGSGTRLTVV.

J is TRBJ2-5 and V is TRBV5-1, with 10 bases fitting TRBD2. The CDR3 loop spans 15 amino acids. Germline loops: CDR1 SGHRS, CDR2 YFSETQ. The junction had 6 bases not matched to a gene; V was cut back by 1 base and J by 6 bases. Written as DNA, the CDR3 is TGCGCCAGCAGCTTGTCAGCGGGAGGGCCCCAGACCCAGTACTTC. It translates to CASSLSAGGPQTQYF.

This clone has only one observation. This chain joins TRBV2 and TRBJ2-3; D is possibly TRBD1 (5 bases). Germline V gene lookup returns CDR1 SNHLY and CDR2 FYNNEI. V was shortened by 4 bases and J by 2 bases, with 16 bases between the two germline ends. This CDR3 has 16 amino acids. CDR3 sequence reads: CASSVSGSRNTDTQYF. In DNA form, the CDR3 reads TGTGCCAGCAGTGTTTCAGGGTCCCGAAACACAGATACGCAGTATTTT. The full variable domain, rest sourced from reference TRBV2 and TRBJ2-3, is EPEVTQTPSHQVTQMGQEVILRCVPISNHLYFYWYRQILGQKVEFLVSFYNNEISEKSEIFDDQFSVERPDGSNFTLKIRSTKLEDSAMYFCASSVSGSRNTDTQYFGPGTRLTVL.

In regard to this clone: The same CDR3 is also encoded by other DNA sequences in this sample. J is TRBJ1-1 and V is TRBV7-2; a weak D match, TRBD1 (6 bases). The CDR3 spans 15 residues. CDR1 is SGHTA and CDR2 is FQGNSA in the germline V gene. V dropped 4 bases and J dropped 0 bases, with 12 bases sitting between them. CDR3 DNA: TGTGCCAGCAGCTCCTGGACAGCTATGAACACTGAAGCTTTCTTT. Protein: CASSSWTAMNTEAFF.

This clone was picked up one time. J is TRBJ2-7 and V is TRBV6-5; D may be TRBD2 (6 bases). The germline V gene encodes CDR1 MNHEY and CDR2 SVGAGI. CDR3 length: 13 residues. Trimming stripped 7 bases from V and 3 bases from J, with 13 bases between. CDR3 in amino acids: CASNGGTRYEQYF. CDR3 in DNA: TGTGCCAGCAACGGGGGAACTCGCTACGAGCAGTACTTC.

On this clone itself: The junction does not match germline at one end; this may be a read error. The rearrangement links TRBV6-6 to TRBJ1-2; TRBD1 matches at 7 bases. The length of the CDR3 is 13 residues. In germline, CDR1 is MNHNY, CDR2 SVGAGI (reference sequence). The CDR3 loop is CASSPRDRDRDLF. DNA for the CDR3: TGTGCCAGCAGCCCCCGGGACAGAGATAGAGACCTATTC.

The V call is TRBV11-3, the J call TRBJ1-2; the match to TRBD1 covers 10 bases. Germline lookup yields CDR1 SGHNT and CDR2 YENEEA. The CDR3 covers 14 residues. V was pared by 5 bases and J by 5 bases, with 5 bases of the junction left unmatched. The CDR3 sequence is CASSLRTGGYGYTF. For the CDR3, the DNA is TGTGCCAGCAGCCTTCGGACAGGGGGGTATGGCTACACCTTC.